These 10 T cell receptor beta chains were sequenced from one sample in a study of CD8 T cells in Susac syndrome. Random hexamers primed reverse transcription of roughly 0.45 to 1 ug RNA. One entry per CDR3 protein results from TCRdb running MiXCR on the immunoSEQ multiplex PCR reads. The table has some 140,000 distinct CDR3 sequences, just under 95% seen once. Sample: CD8+ T cells from PBMCs. These receptors were collected from a human donor with Susac syndrome.

The chain joins TRBV2 to TRBJ2-7; 7 nucleotides line up with TRBD2. Trimming at V came to 4 bases and at J to 4 bases, leaving 10 bases not matched to a gene. The CDR3 loop spans 15 amino acids. Germline V gene sequence: CDR1 SNHLY, CDR2 FYNNEI. The chain's CDR3 is CASSGGLVSEYEQYF. In nucleotides, the CDR3 is TGTGCCAGCAGTGGCGGACTAGTTAGTGAATACGAGCAGTACTTC. Full variable domain (rest looked up from reference TRBV2 and TRBJ2-7): EPEVTQTPSHQVTQMGQEVILRCVPISNHLYFYWYRQILGQKVEFLVSFYNNEISEKSEIFDDQFSVERPDGSNFTLKIRSTKLEDSAMYFCASSGGLVSEYEQYFGPGTRLTVT.

This rearrangement joins TRBV4-1 to TRBJ1-1, with D possibly matching TRBD1 (5 bases). Trimming took off 0 bases at V and 7 bases at J, with 9 bases between the two ends. This CDR3 comprises 13 residues. Germline CDR1 reads MGHRA; CDR2 reads YSYEKL. The CDR3 bases are TGCGCCAGCAGCCAAGAATTGGGGGTTGAAGCTTTCTTT. It translates to CASSQELGVEAFF.

The chain joins TRBV4-1 to TRBJ2-1, with 7 bases matching TRBD2. After removal of 3 bases from V and 8 bases from J, the junction contained 7 bases not matched to a gene. This CDR3 is built from 14 residues. Germline CDR1 reads MGHRA; CDR2 reads YSYEKL. CDR3 in DNA: TGCGCCAGCAGCCAGATCGGACTAGAAGATGAGCAGTTCTTC. It translates to CASSQIGLEDEQFF.

The chain is built from TRBV6-5 and TRBJ2-7; D might be TRBD2 (6 bases). V was pared by 7 bases and J by 0 bases, with 16 bases between. Germline loops: CDR1 MNHEY, CDR2 SVGAGI. The CDR3 extends over 15 amino acids. CDR3 in DNA: TGTGCCAGCAACTCGGGACTCCAGAGCTCCTACGAGCAGTACTTC. Translated: CASNSGLQSSYEQYF.

The rearrangement links TRBV9 to TRBJ2-3; 8 bases fit TRBD2. Trimming cost V 3 bases and J 4 bases; bases outside gene matches: 13. The CDR3 loop spans 17 amino acids. From germline, CDR1 is SGDLS and CDR2 YYNGEE. The CDR3 loop reads CASSARGERETADTQYF. As DNA, the CDR3 is TGTGCCAGCAGCGCGAGGGGCGAGCGGGAGACGGCAGATACGCAGTATTTT.

The chain combines TRBV12-3 or TRBV12-4 with TRBJ2-7, with D uncertain. This CDR3 is built from 13 residues. V was shortened by 3 bases and J by 3 bases, with 9 bases between the two germline ends. Here the CDR3 reads CASSFGSDYEQYF. The CDR3 coding sequence is TGTGCCAGCAGTTTTGGGTCAGACTACGAGCAGTACTTC.

The chain joins TRBV20-1 to TRBJ2-7, with a possible D match to TRBD2 (5 bases). The CDR3 is 11 residues long. CDR1 DFQATT and CDR2 SNEGSKA come from the germline V gene (reference sequence). V lost 6 bases to trimming and J lost 1 base, with 7 bases between them. This CDR3 reads CSATTSYEQYF. The DNA for the CDR3 is TGCAGTGCGACTACGTCCTACGAGCAGTACTTC.

The V gene is TRBV30, the J gene TRBJ2-1; either TRBD1 or TRBD2 may fit D (5 bases each). The CDR3 is made up of 14 amino acids. The germline V and J ends were trimmed by 3 bases and 2 bases, with 11 bases remaining between them. Germline V gene lookup returns CDR1 GTSNPN and CDR2 SVGIG (reference sequence). The CDR3: CAWRQGRTYNEQFF. As DNA, the CDR3 is TGTGCCTGGAGGCAGGGACGGACCTACAATGAGCAGTTCTTC.

V and J are TRBV7-2 and TRBJ1-3; D remains ambiguous. Germline loops: CDR1 SGHTA, CDR2 FQGNSA. The CDR3 has 12 amino acids. Trimming pared 5 bases from V and 4 bases from J, leaving 6 bases between. DNA for the CDR3: TGTGCCAGCAGCCCCGCGGGAAACACCATATATTTT. Amino acid sequence: CASSPAGNTIYF.

The chain uses TRBV9 and TRBJ2-7; 7 nucleotides line up with TRBD2. This CDR3 comprises 13 residues. Germline-derived CDR1 and CDR2 are SGDLS and YYNGEE. Trimming cost V 0 bases and J 4 bases; bases outside gene matches: 1. For the CDR3, the DNA is TGTGCCAGCAGCGTAGGCGGGAGATACGAGCAGTACTTC. As protein: CASSVGGRYEQYF.